This T cell receptor (beta chain) was documented in a study of T cells expressing NK-cell markers. The CDR3 is made up of 17 amino acids. CDR1 is SGHVS and CDR2 is FQNEAQ in the germline V gene. Study-wide results and limits: Certain NKG2C+ T cell clones were expanded, and their HCMV specificity remained unclear.

In regard to this clonotype: What it binds is unknown.

After re-calling the 5' RACE reads, TCRdb lists one entry per CDR3 protein, DNA absent. The listing contains roughly 390,000 distinct CDR3 sequences. Sequenced sample: blood T cells: a sorted CD56 or NKG2C T cell subset, CD4+ or CD8+ T cells, or bulk PBMC T cells (not recorded which). The chain has TRBV7-8 and TRBJ2-1; TCRdb's D gene call, TRBD2, goes unchecked for lack of DNA. This TCR came from a man aged 18 to 70 in good health. The CDR3 spells CASSAAGGGSSYNEQFF.